A single TCR beta chain is shown here with its context. Looked up from germline, CDR1 is DFQATT and CDR2 is SNEGSKA (reference sequence). The CDR3 sequence is 15 residues long. Trimming shortened V by 0 bases and J by 0 bases, and 12 bases separated the two germline ends. The sample comes from a study of human T cells and chemical hapten exposure. MiXCR, run by TCRdb on the RACE reads, gives a single entry per CDR3 protein. Of 97,000 or so distinct CDR3 sequences in the sample, 27% were seen once. Time point defined: patch test 3, about 24 weeks after DPC sensitization. The treatment was: therapeutic diphenylcyclopropenone sensitization with weekly scalp DPC.

The rearrangement links TRBV20-1 to TRBJ2-7; TRBD2 is a possible D gene (5 bases). This TCR was recovered from a middle-aged man with alopecia areata. Some clones in this sample may be carry-over from other donors' samples. The sequenced sample was whole blood, obtained in connection with sensitization to the hapten diphenylcyclopropenone (DPC). In DNA form, the CDR3 reads TGCAGTGCTAGAGATGTAAGCGGAAGCTCCTACGAGCAGTACTTC. It encodes CSARDVSGSSYEQYF.